This entry concerns a single T cell receptor beta chain. CDR3 length: 16 amino acids. V shed 4 bases and J 1 base; nucleotides not matched to a gene: 4. Germline V gene lookup returns CDR1 MNHEY and CDR2 SMNVEV (reference sequence). This entry is derived from a study of CD8 T cells in ankylosing spondylitis. TCRdb called the 5' RACE reads again in MiXCR, with one record for every CDR3 protein. The sample carries about 360,000 distinct CDR3 sequences, approximately 20% recorded once. The sequenced sample was blood, either unsorted or a sorted T cell fraction (not recorded which). This clonotype was obtained from a male donor with ankylosing spondylitis or in good health (not recorded which). This chain links TRBV27 with TRBJ2-1; TRBD2 matches 10 bases. The CDR3 DNA sequence: TGTGCCAGCAGTTCAACTAGCGGGGCTTCCTACAATGAGCAGTTCTTC. Its translation is CASSSTSGASYNEQFF.